The sample holds a few counts of the clone carrying this T cell receptor (beta chain). Every bit of the isolated RNA underwent reverse transcription, so sequencing read expressed TCRB transcripts. The repertoire was sequenced with immunoSEQ multiplex PCR; TCRdb's copy has only in-frame clones and lacks some. The sample records more than 300,000 clones, under 8.5% being singletons. Each sorted population was over 95% pure. V was clipped by 8 bases and J by 4 bases; unmatched bases: 4. This CDR3 is 13 amino acids long. Germline V CDR1 and CDR2: MNHNS, SASEGT. This specimen belongs to a study of beta chain features in type 1 diabetes.

Material for sequencing was central memory CD4+ T cells from blood. V is TRBV6-1 and J is TRBJ1-2, with 10 bases lining up with TRBD1. This TCR came from a young woman in good health. This CDR3 reads CASGTGESYGYTF. The DNA for the CDR3 is TGTGCCAGCGGGACAGGGGAATCCTATGGCTACACCTTC.